This T cell receptor beta chain was observed in a study of OX40 agonist ivuxolimab in advanced cancers. Concerning the study at large: The costimulatory receptor OX40 (CD134) was targeted by ivuxolimab, a fully human IgG2 agonistic monoclonal antibody. Intravenous ivuxolimab was administered to patients every 2 weeks at six dose levels: 0.01, 0.1, 0.3, 1.5, 3 and 10 mg/kg. Of the approximately 50 patients in dose escalation, some 20 had hepatocellular carcinoma, approximately 15 had melanoma, 9 had renal cell carcinoma and 9 had head and neck cancer. In the dose-escalation cohort, 70% to 90% of patients were male, and the mean age was around 60 years with a range of roughly 20 to 85. Prior anti-PD-1, anti-PD-L1 or anti-CTLA-4 therapy was permitted, and checkpoint inhibitors had been received by roughly two fifths of dose-escalation patients. Three dose-escalation patients achieved partial responses, one with hepatocellular carcinoma and two with cutaneous melanoma. Peripheral TCRbeta sequencing was intended to test whether TCR sequence diversity was altered and clonal T-cell expansion was caused by ivuxolimab. The monotherapy dose-escalation portion (N ≈ 50 patients) of the phase I ivuxolimab trial is reported in the paper.

V gives up 2 bases and J gives up 10 bases, and the segment between their germline ends measures 6 bases. From the germline V gene, CDR1 is WSHSY and CDR2 is SAAADI. Including the terminal cysteine and phenylalanine, the CDR3 comprises 12 residues. The only DNA kept is the CDR3, 36 bases in frame from the first base. Patients with autoimmune disease history or receiving systemic immunosuppression were excluded from the trial. Peripheral blood for TCR sequencing was collected from all dose cohorts at baseline, on cycle 4 day 1, and on cycle 7 day 1. Samples were obtained from an open-label, multicenter, first-in-human phase I dose-escalation trial of ivuxolimab. Adults with locally advanced or metastatic head and neck squamous cell, hepatocellular, melanoma or renal cell carcinoma were enrolled in the trial. CD4+ and CD8+ T cells were sorted separately from peripheral blood before TCR sequencing. Findings and caveats that apply to the study as a whole: After ivuxolimab, more expanded clones were found on average in CD8+ T cells than in CD4+ T cells. Antigen specificity was not determined for the clonally expanded peripheral T cells. At doses of 0.1 to 3.0 mg/kg, clonal expansion of both CD4+ and CD8+ T cells in blood was seen between baseline and week 6. Low levels of normalized T-cell clonal expansion were also seen in some patients who did not respond. In partial responders in the 0.1-3.0 mg/kg groups, normalized peripheral clonal expansion was found to be among the lowest, especially among CD8+ T cells.

Worth noting for this clone: Its antigen target is currently unknown. No quality values exist for individual bases; no much larger clone is one base distant.

To sequence the TCRbeta CDR3 region, genomic DNA was isolated from the sorted cells. The immunoSEQ Assay was used to sequence the TCRbeta CDR3 regions. This immuneACCESS table, as held by TCRdb, lists in-frame sequences with V and J called but not all clones. Of the missing ones, under half trace to an unresolved V gene in checked studies; the others have no known cause. This sample comprises 40,000 or so clones, 84% of them detected only once. The ten largest clonotypes hold about 15% of the sample. The chain employs TRBV10-2 and TRBJ1-6; the D gene assignment is ambiguous. The sequenced sample was CD4+ or CD8+ T cells sorted from blood, obtained in a trial of the OX40 agonist ivuxolimab. This TCR derives from an adult with an advanced solid tumor such as melanoma, head and neck, liver or kidney cancer. The CDR3 protein sequence reads: CASSEASSPLHF. DNA sequence: TGCGCCAGCAGTGAGGCGTCGTCACCCCTCCACTTT.